The rows below give T cell receptor beta chains drawn from one sample of a study of CD8 T cells in Susac syndrome. TCRdb reprocessed the immunoSEQ multiplex PCR reads with MiXCR, giving one entry per CDR3 protein. Of 400,000 to 550,000 distinct CDR3 sequences in the sample, around 85% were seen once. The sequenced material came from CD8+ T cells from PBMCs. Every receptor here comes from a human donor with multiple sclerosis. Each CDR3 is given with its conserved first and last residue. D genes are given only for firm matches. Size tells how often a clone was seen (once, few, many) or the class of an expanded clone, and some rows leave it out.

j_gene	len	v_gene	d_gene	abundance	CDR3aa	CDR3nt
TRBJ2-1	11	TRBV2	NA	NA	CASRMGYEQFF	TGTGCCAGCCGGATGGGTTATGAGCAGTTCTTC
TRBJ1-1	15	TRBV4-1	NA	NA	CASSQEGGRVTEAFF	TGCGCCAGCAGCCAAGAGGGGGGCAGGGTCACTGAAGCTTTCTTT
TRBJ2-1	16	TRBV7-8	TRBD2	NA	CASSYLGAGGEDEQFF	TGTGCCAGCAGCTACCTAGGGGCGGGGGGCGAGGATGAGCAGTTCTTC
TRBJ2-7	14	TRBV7-9	TRBD1	NA	CASSQRDRAYEQYF	TGTGCCAGCAGCCAACGGGACAGGGCCTACGAGCAGTACTTC
TRBJ2-7	14	TRBV5-4	NA	NA	CASSLLDSSYEQYF	TGTGCCAGCAGTTTACTCGACAGCTCCTACGAGCAGTACTTC
TRBJ1-1	15	TRBV28	NA	NA	CASSDTGEINTEAFF	TGTGCCAGCAGTGACACGGGGGAAATTAACACTGAAGCTTTCTTT
TRBJ1-5	16	TRBV2	NA	NA	CASKGTSGAPSQPQHF	TGTGCCAGCAAGGGAACCTCAGGGGCCCCGAGTCAGCCCCAGCATTTT
TRBJ2-7	13	TRBV30	TRBD1	NA	CAWTQGTGVEQYF	TGTGCCTGGACTCAAGGGACAGGGGTCGAGCAGTACTTC
TRBJ1-5	14	TRBV20-1	TRBD1	NA	CSVPGQGDNQPQHF	TGCAGTGTCCCGGGACAGGGTGACAATCAGCCCCAGCATTTT
TRBJ1-4	17	TRBV13	NA	NA	CASSSADRGVTNEKLFF	TGTGCCAGCAGCTCCGCGGATAGGGGAGTGACTAATGAAAAACTGTTTTTT
TRBJ2-1	17	TRBV4-1	TRBD1	NA	CASSPEPGQGYYNEQFF	TGCGCCAGCAGCCCCGAACCCGGACAGGGGTACTACAATGAGCAGTTCTTC
TRBJ1-5	15	TRBV20-1	TRBD1	NA	CSARADRGFNQPQHF	TGCAGTGCTAGAGCTGACAGGGGCTTCAATCAGCCCCAGCATTTT
TRBJ2-3	16	TRBV5-4	TRBD2	NA	CASSTGLAGVSDTQYF	TGTGCCAGCAGCACCGGACTAGCGGGAGTTTCAGATACGCAGTATTTT
TRBJ1-5	15	TRBV6-5	NA	NA	CASSYSQGSNQPQHF	TGTGCCAGCAGTTACTCCCAGGGCAGCAATCAGCCCCAGCATTTT
TRBJ1-1	14	TRBV12-3/TRBV12-4	NA	NA	CASSFEGMNTEAFF	TGTGCCAGCAGTTTCGAGGGTATGAACACTGAAGCTTTCTTT
TRBJ1-2	14	TRBV19	NA	NA	CASTRHVANYGYTF	TGTGCCAGTACCCGACATGTTGCAAACTATGGCTACACCTTC
TRBJ2-1	12	TRBV27	NA	NA	CATLGLYDEQFF	TGTGCCACTCTCGGTTTGTACGATGAGCAGTTCTTC
TRBJ2-1	12	TRBV6-1	NA	NA	CASSTGSYEQFF	TGTGCCAGCAGTACAGGGAGTTATGAGCAGTTCTTC
TRBJ2-7	17	TRBV6-1	NA	NA	CASRLFPGATDSYEQYF	TGTGCCAGCAGACTTTTCCCCGGGGCTACAGACTCCTACGAGCAGTACTTC
TRBJ2-7	16	TRBV28	TRBD2	once	CASSTRGTSGSYEQYF	TGTGCCAGCAGTACACGGGGGACTAGCGGCTCCTACGAGCAGTACTTC
TRBJ2-1	15	TRBV28	TRBD2	NA	CASSSSGRTYNEQFF	TGTGCCAGCAGTTCTAGCGGGAGGACTTACAATGAGCAGTTCTTC
TRBJ2-1	15	TRBV6-2/TRBV6-3	NA	NA	CASSYRTLTYNEQFF	TGTGCCAGCAGTTATAGGACGTTAACCTACAATGAGCAGTTCTTC
TRBJ2-1	15	TRBV11-3	NA	NA	CASSFGDDGRDEQFF	TGTGCCAGCAGCTTTGGGGACGACGGAAGGGATGAGCAGTTCTTC
TRBJ2-7	14	TRBV29-1	TRBD1	NA	CSAGGWDRPYEQYF	TGCAGCGCCGGAGGTTGGGACAGACCCTACGAGCAGTACTTC
TRBJ2-7	14	TRBV27	TRBD1	NA	CASSFGTGVSEQYF	TGTGCCAGCAGTTTTGGGACAGGGGTCTCCGAGCAGTACTTC
TRBJ1-4	15	TRBV11-2	NA	few	CASSLGGNANEKLFF	TGTGCCAGCAGCTTAGGTGGGAATGCTAATGAAAAACTGTTTTTT
TRBJ1-5	13	TRBV7-9	NA	NA	CASSQHGNQPQHF	TGTGCCAGCAGCCAGCACGGGAATCAGCCCCAGCATTTT
TRBJ1-1	20	TRBV5-6	TRBD1	NA	CASSLNFGTGSYNQNTEAFF	TGTGCCAGCAGCCTTAACTTTGGGACAGGGTCCTACAACCAGAACACTGAAGCTTTCTTT
TRBJ2-7	16	TRBV4-1	NA	few	CASSQVFTAGFDEQYF	TGCGCCAGCAGCCAAGTATTTACAGCGGGCTTCGACGAGCAGTACTTC
TRBJ1-5	13	TRBV19	NA	NA	CASSIAWNRPQHF	TGTGCCAGTAGTATAGCGTGGAATCGGCCCCAGCATTTT
TRBJ2-3	15	TRBV6-4	TRBD1	once	CASSDGTGEADTQYF	TGTGCCAGCAGTGACGGGACAGGGGAAGCAGATACGCAGTATTTT
TRBJ2-1	14	TRBV7-3	NA	NA	CASSRLGGDNEQFF	TGTGCCAGCAGCCGGCTAGGCGGGGACAATGAGCAGTTCTTC
TRBJ2-1	15	TRBV12-3/TRBV12-4	NA	NA	CASSLDQNSYNEQFF	TGTGCCAGCAGTTTAGACCAAAACTCCTACAATGAGCAGTTCTTC
TRBJ1-1	16	TRBV7-8	TRBD1	NA	CASSLAVQGASVEAFF	TGTGCCAGCAGCTTAGCAGTTCAGGGGGCGTCGGTTGAAGCTTTCTTT
TRBJ1-2	13	TRBV5-1	NA	NA	CASRKGTYYGYTF	TGCGCCAGCAGAAAGGGAACCTACTATGGCTACACCTTC
TRBJ2-3	15	TRBV28	NA	few	CASSLRGASTDTQYF	TGTGCCAGCAGTTTAAGGGGAGCTAGCACAGATACGCAGTATTTT
TRBJ2-1	17	TRBV18	TRBD2	NA	CASSPRWTSGSYNEQFF	TGTGCCAGCTCACCACGCTGGACTAGCGGCTCCTACAATGAGCAGTTCTTC
TRBJ2-1	15	TRBV13	TRBD2	once	CASSSGTSGHNEQFF	TGTGCCAGCAGCAGCGGGACTAGCGGACACAATGAGCAGTTCTTC
TRBJ1-1	13	TRBV30	NA	NA	CAWSVSSEHEAFF	TGTGCCTGGAGTGTATCGTCGGAGCATGAAGCTTTCTTT
TRBJ2-7	15	TRBV4-1	NA	NA	CASSQADVSSYEQYF	TGCGCCAGCAGCCAAGCTGACGTGAGCTCCTACGAGCAGTACTTC
TRBJ1-5	14	TRBV28	NA	NA	CASRTGPTNQPQHF	TGTGCCAGCAGGACGGGACCGACTAATCAGCCCCAGCATTTT
TRBJ2-3	14	TRBV6-4	NA	NA	CASSDSYGTDTQYF	TGTGCCAGCAGTGACTCATACGGCACAGATACGCAGTATTTT
TRBJ2-3	14	TRBV27	TRBD1	once	CASSWGTGADTQYF	TGTGCCAGCAGTTGGGGGACAGGTGCAGATACGCAGTATTTT
TRBJ2-5	13	TRBV12-3/TRBV12-4	NA	NA	CASSQGYQETQYF	TGTGCCAGCAGTCAGGGGTACCAAGAGACCCAGTACTTC
TRBJ2-3	23	TRBV4-1	TRBD2	once	CASSQDTGTLSGLAGGDTDTQYF	TGCGCCAGCAGCCAAGACACAGGGACCCTATCGGGACTAGCGGGAGGTGACACAGATACGCAGTATTTT
TRBJ2-7	11	TRBV28	NA	NA	CASSSEDEQYF	TGTGCCAGCAGTTCGGAGGACGAGCAGTACTTC
TRBJ1-6	14	TRBV7-9	NA	NA	CASSLVGKYSPLHF	TGTGCCAGCAGCTTAGTTGGGAAGTATTCACCCCTCCACTTT
TRBJ1-5	12	TRBV20-1	TRBD1	NA	CSAYPPTGGLHF	TGCAGTGCCTACCCCCCGACAGGGGGTTTGCATTTT